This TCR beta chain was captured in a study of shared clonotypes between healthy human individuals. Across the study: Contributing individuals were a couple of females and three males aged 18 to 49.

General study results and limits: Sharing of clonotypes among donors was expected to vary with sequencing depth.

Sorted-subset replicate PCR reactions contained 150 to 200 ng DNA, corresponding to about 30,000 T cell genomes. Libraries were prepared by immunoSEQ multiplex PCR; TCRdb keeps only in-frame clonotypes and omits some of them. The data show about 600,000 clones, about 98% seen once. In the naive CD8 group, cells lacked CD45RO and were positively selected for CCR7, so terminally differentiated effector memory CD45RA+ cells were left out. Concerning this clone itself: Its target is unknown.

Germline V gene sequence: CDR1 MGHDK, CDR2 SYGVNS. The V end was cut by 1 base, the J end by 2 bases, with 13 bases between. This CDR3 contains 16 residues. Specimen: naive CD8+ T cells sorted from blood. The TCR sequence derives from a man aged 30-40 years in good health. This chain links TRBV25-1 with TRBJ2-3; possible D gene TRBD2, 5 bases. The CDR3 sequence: CASSESEPGYTDTQYF. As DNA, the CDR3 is TGTGCCAGCAGTGAATCAGAACCGGGGTACACAGATACGCAGTATTTT.